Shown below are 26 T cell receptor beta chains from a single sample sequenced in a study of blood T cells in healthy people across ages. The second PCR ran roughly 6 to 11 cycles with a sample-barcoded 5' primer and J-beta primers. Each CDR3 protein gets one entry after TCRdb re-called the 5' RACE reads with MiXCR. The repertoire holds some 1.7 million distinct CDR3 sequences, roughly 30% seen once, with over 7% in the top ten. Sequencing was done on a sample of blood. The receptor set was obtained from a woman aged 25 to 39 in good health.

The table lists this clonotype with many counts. Written as DNA, the CDR3 is TGTGCCGCCAAGACCGGAGATTCTGGCTACACCTTC. Translating it yields CAAKTGDSGYTF. The chain employs TRBV27 and TRBJ1-2, with unresolved D. The CDR3 has 12 amino acids. The V end lost 11 bases, the J end lost 7 bases, and 17 bases lay between the germline ends. Germline CDR1 is MNHEY and CDR2 is SMNVEV (reference sequence).

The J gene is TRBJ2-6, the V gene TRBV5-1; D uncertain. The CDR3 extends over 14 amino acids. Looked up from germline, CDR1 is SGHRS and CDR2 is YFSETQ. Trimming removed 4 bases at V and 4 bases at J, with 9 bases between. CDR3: CASSPRHGANVLTF. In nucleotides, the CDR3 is TGCGCCAGCAGCCCCCGCCACGGGGCCAACGTCCTGACTTTC.

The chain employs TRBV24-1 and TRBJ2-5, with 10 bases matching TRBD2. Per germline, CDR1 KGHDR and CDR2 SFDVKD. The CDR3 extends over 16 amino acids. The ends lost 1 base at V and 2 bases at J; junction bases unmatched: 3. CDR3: CATSDLAGGGQETQYF. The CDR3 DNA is TGTGCCACCAGTGATTTAGCGGGGGGGGGTCAAGAGACCCAGTACTTC.

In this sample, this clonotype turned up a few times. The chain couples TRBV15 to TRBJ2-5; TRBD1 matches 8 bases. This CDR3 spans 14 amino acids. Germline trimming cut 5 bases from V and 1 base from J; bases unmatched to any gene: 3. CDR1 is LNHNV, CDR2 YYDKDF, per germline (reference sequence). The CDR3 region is CATSLDRGQETQYF. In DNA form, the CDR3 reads TGTGCCACCAGCTTAGACAGGGGCCAAGAGACCCAGTACTTC.

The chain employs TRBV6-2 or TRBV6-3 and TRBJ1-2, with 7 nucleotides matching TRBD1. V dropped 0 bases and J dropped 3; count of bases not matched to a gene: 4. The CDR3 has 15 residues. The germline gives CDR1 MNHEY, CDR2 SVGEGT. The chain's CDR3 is CASSYSGRGDYGYTF. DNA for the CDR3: TGTGCCAGCAGTTACTCCGGCAGGGGGGACTATGGCTACACCTTC.

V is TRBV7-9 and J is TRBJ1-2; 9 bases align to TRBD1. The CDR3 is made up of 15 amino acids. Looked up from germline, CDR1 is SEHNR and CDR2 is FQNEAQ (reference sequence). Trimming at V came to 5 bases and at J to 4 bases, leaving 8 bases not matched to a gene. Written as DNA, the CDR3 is TGTGCCAGCAGCGACCGGGACAGGGCTAGCTATGGCTACACCTTC. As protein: CASSDRDRASYGYTF.

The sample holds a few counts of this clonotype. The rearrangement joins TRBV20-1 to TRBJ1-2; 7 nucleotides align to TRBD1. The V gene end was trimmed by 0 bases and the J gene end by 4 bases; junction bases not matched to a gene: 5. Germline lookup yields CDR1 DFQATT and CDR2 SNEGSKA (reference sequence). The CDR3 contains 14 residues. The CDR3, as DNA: TGCAGTGCTAGAGATTCAGGGGGTTCCTATGGCTACACCTTC. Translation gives CSARDSGGSYGYTF.

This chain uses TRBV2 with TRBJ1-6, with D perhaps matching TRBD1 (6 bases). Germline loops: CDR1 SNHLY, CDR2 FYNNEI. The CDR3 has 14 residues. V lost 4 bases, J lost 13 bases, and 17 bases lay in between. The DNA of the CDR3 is TGTGCCAGCAGTGTAATTTCCGGAGGGGGGCCCCTCCACTTT. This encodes CASSVISGGGPLHF.

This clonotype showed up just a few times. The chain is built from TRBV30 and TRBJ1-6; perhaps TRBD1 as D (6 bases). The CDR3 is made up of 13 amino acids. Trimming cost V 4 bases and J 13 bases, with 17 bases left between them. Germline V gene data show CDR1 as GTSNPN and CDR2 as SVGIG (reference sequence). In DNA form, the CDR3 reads TGTGCCTGGACGAGGGGGACATCGGGTCCCCTCCACTTT. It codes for CAWTRGTSGPLHF.

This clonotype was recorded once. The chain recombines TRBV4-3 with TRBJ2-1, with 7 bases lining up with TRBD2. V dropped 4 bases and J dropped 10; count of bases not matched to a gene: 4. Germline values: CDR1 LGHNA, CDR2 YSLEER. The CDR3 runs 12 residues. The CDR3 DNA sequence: TGCGCCAGCAGCCGGGGAGGGGCGGAGCAGTTCTTC. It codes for CASSRGGAEQFF.

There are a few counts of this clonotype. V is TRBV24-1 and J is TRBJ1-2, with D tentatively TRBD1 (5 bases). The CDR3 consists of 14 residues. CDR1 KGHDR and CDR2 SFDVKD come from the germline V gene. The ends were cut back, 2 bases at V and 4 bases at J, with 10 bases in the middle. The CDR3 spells CATSDSGTGYGYTF. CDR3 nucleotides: TGTGCCACCAGTGATTCGGGGACGGGCTATGGCTACACCTTC.

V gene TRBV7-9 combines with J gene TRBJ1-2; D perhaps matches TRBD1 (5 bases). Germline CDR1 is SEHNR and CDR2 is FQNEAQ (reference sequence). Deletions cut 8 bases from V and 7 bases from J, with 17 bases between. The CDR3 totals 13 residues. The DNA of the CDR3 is TGTGCCAGCGCCCTTGACGGGACCCCTGGCTACACCTTC. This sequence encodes CASALDGTPGYTF.

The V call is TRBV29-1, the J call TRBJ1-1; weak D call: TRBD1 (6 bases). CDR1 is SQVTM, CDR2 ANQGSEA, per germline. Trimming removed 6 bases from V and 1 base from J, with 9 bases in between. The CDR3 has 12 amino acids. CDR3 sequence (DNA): TGCAGCGTCACAGGGTCGAACACTGAAGCTTTCTTT. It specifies CSVTGSNTEAFF.

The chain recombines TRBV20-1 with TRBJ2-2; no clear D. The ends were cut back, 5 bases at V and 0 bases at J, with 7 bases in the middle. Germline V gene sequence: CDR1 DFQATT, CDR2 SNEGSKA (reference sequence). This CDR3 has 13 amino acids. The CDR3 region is CSAFLANTGELFF. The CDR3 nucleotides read TGCAGTGCTTTTCTAGCGAACACCGGGGAGCTGTTTTTT.

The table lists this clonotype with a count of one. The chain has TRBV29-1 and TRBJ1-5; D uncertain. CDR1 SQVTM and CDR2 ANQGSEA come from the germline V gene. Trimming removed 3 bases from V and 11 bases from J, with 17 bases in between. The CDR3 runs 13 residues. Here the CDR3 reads CSVDWAAGETQHF. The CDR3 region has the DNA TGCAGCGTTGATTGGGCGGCTGGTGAGACCCAGCATTTT.

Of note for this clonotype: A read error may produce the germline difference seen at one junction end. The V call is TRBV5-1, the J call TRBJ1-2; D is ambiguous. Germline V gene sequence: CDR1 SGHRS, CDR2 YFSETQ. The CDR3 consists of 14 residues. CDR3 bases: TGCCCCAGCAGCTTGGACCAGACTAACTATGGCTACACCTTC. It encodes CPSSLDQTNYGYTF.

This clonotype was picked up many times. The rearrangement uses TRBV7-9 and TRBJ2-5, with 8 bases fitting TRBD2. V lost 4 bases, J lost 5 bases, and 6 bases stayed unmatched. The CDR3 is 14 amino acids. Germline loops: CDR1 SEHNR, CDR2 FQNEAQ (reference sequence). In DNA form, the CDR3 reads TGTGCCAGCAGCTCTGGGACTAGTGTTGAGACCCAGTACTTC. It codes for CASSSGTSVETQYF.

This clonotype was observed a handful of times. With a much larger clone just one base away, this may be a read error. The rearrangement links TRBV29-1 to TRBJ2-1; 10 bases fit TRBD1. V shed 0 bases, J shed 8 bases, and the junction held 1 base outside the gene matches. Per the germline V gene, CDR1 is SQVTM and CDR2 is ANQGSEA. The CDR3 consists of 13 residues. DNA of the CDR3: TGCAGCGTTGAAGAGGACAGGGGGGATGAGCAGTTCTTC. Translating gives CSVEEDRGDEQFF.

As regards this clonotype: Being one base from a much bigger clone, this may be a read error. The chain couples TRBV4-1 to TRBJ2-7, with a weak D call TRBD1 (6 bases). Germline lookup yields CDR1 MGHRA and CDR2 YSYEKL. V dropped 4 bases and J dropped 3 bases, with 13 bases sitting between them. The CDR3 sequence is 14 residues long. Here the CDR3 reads CASSPTVDSYEQYF. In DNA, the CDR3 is TGCGCCAGCAGCCCAACAGTGGACAGCTACGAGCAGTACTTC.

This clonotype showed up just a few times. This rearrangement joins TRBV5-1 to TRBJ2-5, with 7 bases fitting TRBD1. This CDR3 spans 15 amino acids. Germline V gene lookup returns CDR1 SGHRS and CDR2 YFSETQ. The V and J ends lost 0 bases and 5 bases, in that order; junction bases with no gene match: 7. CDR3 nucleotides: TGCGCCAGCAGCTTGGAGGGGGCGCGAGATGAGACCCAGTACTTC. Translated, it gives CASSLEGARDETQYF.

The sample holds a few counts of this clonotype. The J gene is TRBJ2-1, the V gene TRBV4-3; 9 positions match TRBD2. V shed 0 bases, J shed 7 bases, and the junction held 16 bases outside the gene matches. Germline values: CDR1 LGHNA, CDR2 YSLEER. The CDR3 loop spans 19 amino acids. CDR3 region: CASSQDRGGYSGRGNEQFF. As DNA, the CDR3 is TGCGCCAGCAGCCAAGATCGAGGGGGCTATAGCGGGAGAGGGAATGAGCAGTTCTTC.

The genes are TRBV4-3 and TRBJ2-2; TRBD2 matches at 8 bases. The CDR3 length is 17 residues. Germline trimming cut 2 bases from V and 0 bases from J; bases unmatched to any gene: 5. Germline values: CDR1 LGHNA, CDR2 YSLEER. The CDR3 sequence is CASSQLLAGSNTGELFF. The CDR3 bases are TGCGCCAGCAGCCAACTCCTAGCGGGTTCGAACACCGGGGAGCTGTTTTTT.

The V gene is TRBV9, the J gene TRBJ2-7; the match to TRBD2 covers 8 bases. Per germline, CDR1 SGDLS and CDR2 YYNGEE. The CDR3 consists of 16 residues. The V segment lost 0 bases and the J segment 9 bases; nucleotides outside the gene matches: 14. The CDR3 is CASSVALLAGGSPQYF. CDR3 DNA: TGTGCCAGCAGCGTAGCTCTTCTGGCGGGGGGTTCCCCGCAGTACTTC.

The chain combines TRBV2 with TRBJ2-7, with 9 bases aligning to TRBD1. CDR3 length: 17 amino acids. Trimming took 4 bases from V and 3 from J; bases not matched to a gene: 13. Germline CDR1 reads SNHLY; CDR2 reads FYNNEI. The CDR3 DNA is TGTGCCAGCAGTGGGGGACAGGGCCACCAGCGGGGCTACGAGCAGTACTTC. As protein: CASSGGQGHQRGYEQYF.

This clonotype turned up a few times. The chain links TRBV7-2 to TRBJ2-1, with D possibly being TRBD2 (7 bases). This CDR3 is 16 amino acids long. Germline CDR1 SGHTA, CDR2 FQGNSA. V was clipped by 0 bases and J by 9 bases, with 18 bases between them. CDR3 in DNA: TGTGCCAGCAGCTTAGCGCGGGGGCGGGAGAAGGGTGAGCAGTTCTTC. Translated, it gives CASSLARGREKGEQFF.

The CDR3, as DNA: TGTGCCAGCAGCTTAGTAGCAGCGGGGAGGACCGGGGAGCTGTTTTTT. Amino acids: CASSLVAAGRTGELFF. The V call is TRBV7-2, the J call TRBJ2-2; TRBD2 agrees at 7 bases. The V gene's germline CDR1 is SGHTA and CDR2 FQGNSA. The V and J ends lost 1 base and 5 bases, in that order; junction bases with no gene match: 7. This CDR3 region has 16 residues.